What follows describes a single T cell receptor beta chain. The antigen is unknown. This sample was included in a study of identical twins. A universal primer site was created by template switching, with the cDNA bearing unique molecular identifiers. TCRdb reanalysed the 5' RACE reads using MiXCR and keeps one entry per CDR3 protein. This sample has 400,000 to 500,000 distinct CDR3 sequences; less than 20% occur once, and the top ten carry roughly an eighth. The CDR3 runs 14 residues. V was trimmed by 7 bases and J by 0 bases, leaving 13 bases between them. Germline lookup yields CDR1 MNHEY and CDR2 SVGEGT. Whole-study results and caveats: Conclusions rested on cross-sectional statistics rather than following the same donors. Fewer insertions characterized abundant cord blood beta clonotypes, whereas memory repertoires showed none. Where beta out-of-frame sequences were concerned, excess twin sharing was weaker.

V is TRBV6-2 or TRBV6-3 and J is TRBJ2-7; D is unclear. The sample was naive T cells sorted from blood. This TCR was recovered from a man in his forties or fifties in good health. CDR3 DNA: TGTGCCAGCACCGCTTCGGAATACTCCTACGAGCAGTACTTC. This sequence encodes CASTASEYSYEQYF.